This record covers a single T cell receptor (beta chain). Its antigen is currently unknown. Investigators profiled TCR beta VDJ and CDR3 from genomic DNA template. TCRdb recomputed calls from the reads with MiXCR, one row per CDR3 protein. The data contain more than 100,000 distinct CDR3 sequences, roughly two fifths of them singletons. V shed 4 bases and J 0 bases; nucleotides not matched to a gene: 6. Germline-derived CDR1 and CDR2 are SQVTM and ANQGSEA. The CDR3 length is 15 residues. These data belong to a study of CD8+CD57+ T cells in acquired aplastic anemia. Overall study findings and caveats: Patient and control CD8+ Simpson's diversity was not significantly different.

The chain uses TRBV29-1 and TRBJ2-1; 7 nucleotides line up with TRBD2. The sequenced sample was sorted CD4+, CD8+, or CD8+CD57+ T cells (not recorded which) from PBMCs. This TCR derives from a human donor in good health, serving as a control. CDR3: CSVVVRGSSYNEQFF. The CDR3 DNA follows: TGCAGCGTTGTGGTCCGCGGGAGCTCCTACAATGAGCAGTTCTTC.